This TCR beta chain was profiled in a study of T cell changes during pregnancy in multiple sclerosis. The V end lost 4 bases, the J end lost 3 bases, and 10 bases lay between the germline ends. Germline V lookup: CDR1 SQVTM, CDR2 ANQGSEA. The CDR3 extends over 12 amino acids. Method: immunoSEQ multiplex PCR; TCRdb's copy keeps in-frame clones and lacks some. The table shows about 36,000 clones, with approximately 90% occurring only once. This specimen consisted of CD4+ T cells from peripheral blood mononuclear cells, obtained in the first trimester of pregnancy. The chain has TRBV29-1 and TRBJ2-7; maybe TRBD1 (5 bases). The origin of this receptor is a female donor with multiple sclerosis, enrolled in a pregnancy study. CDR3 DNA: TGCAGCGTTGTGGACACCCACTACGAGCAGTACTTC. Protein: CSVVDTHYEQYF.